The rows below give T cell receptor beta chains drawn from one sample of a study of CXCR3-negative and CXCR3-positive naive CD8 T cells. TCRdb reworked the 5' RACE reads into one entry per CDR3 protein, no DNA. The sample's table shows about 53,000 distinct CDR3 sequences. The sample was naive CXCR3- CD8+ T cells from blood. All receptors come from a human donor in good health. Some clones in this sample may be carry-over from other donors' samples. Each CDR3 is given with its conserved first and last residue. Clone size is not always given. Where it is, it says once, few, many or a class for expanded clones.

clone_size cdr3_length j_call v_call cdr3_aa
. 11 TRBJ1-2 TRBV6-5 CASTFGGGYTF
. 12 TRBJ2-4 TRBV10-3 CAISPGGDIQYF
. 13 TRBJ2-5 TRBV29-1 CSGEIAGRETQYF
. 14 TRBJ2-3 TRBV5-4 CASSARQGTDTQYF
. 15 TRBJ1-4 TRBV12-3/TRBV12-4 CASSSPGQKNEKLFF
. 15 TRBJ1-2 TRBV28 CASSFPGITSGGYTF
. 15 TRBJ2-1 TRBV7-2 CASSPWPSGGNEQFF
. 16 TRBJ1-1 TRBV7-9 CASSPRRGGDNTEAFF
. 14 TRBJ1-1 TRBV7-8 CASSPTQGDTEAFF
. 15 TRBJ2-1 TRBV5-1 CASSWTGPTYNEQFF
. 16 TRBJ2-7 TRBV7-2 CASSLRDRGTRSEQYF
. 14 TRBJ2-2 TRBV29-1 CSVDSFANTGELFF
. 15 TRBJ2-2 TRBV20-1 CSAPGGRGRTGELFF
. 15 TRBJ1-1 TRBV7-3 CASRWTTGMNTEAFF
medium-sized 13 TRBJ2-4 TRBV4-1 CASSQETWADKHF
. 14 TRBJ2-2 TRBV7-2 CASTSTGLPGELFF
. 16 TRBJ1-1 TRBV7-9 CASSLIQGAVEIEAFF
. 13 TRBJ2-7 TRBV5-1 CASSQGQSYEQYF
. 14 TRBJ2-7 TRBV7-9 CASSLEQGADEQYF
. 19 TRBJ2-2 TRBV29-1 CSVEGLLAGGGANTGELFF
. 17 TRBJ2-1 TRBV7-8 CASSPGTSGLSYNEQFF
. 14 TRBJ2-1 TRBV29-1 CSLTGVSSYNEQFF
. 15 TRBJ2-1 TRBV6-2/TRBV6-3 CASSYFASGYNEQFF
. 18 TRBJ2-1 TRBV6-5 CASSYSSGTGSSYNEQFF
. 17 TRBJ2-2 TRBV7-8 CASSYISGGAGTGELFF
. 18 TRBJ2-3 TRBV5-6 CASSLSLQRYRGADTQYF
. 12 TRBJ2-3 TRBV6-5 CASSYRVDTQYF
. 15 TRBJ2-1 TRBV16 CASSQSKRGGGEQFF
. 14 TRBJ2-7 TRBV20-1 CSAPDPLEVYEQYF
. 18 TRBJ2-2 TRBV13 CASSLPSGNVENTGELFF
. 13 TRBJ2-7 TRBV27 CASSLKGPYEQYF
. 13 TRBJ2-7 TRBV12-5 CASGEGRSYEQYF
. 17 TRBJ1-1 TRBV19 CASKGLGPRVMNTEAFF
. 16 TRBJ2-1 TRBV12-3/TRBV12-4 CASSFLVPTVDNEQFF
. 17 TRBJ2-7 TRBV3-1 CASSLQTSGGAMDEQYF
. 14 TRBJ2-7 TRBV20-1 CSARDEKGWYEQYF
. 15 TRBJ2-7 TRBV7-6 CASSSRGTAADEPYF
. 15 TRBJ1-5 TRBV12-3/TRBV12-4 CASSFLLGGREPQHF
. 16 TRBJ2-7 TRBV7-8 CASSQLGGGLSYEQYF
. 13 TRBJ1-1 TRBV6-5 CATGTGFNTEAFF
. 16 TRBJ2-7 TRBV29-1 CSVEGARQGLGYEQYF